One and the same sample provided the 19 T cell receptor beta chains below, sequenced in a study of T cells after yellow fever vaccination (dated by TCRdb to between 2018 and 2020). The meaning of the sample's treatment or condition label: live attenuated yellow fever vaccine strain. Library preparation used 5' RACE. Reads for this sample came from an Illumina NovaSeq 6000. The public reads were run again by TCRdb, first through fastp at Q25 and then through MiXCR, and only productive beta chains were kept. Each CDR3 protein gets just one entry, which takes the most common genes and DNA from the rows behind it. The sample yields 120,000 or so distinct CDR3 sequences; around 15% were counted once. Roughly 44% of the sample rests with the top ten. The source was CD8+ T cells sorted from PBMCs, collected 5 days after the yellow fever booster vaccination. Receptor source: a man between 18 and 35 years old who received the YFV17D yellow fever vaccine.

This clonotype was seen ten or more times. The chain joins TRBV27 to TRBJ1-2; TRBD1 matches at 10 bases. Looked up from germline, CDR1 is MNHEY and CDR2 is SMNVEV (reference sequence). This CDR3 comprises 16 residues. V lost 4 bases and J lost 3; bases outside the gene matches: 8. The CDR3 DNA reads as TGTGCCAGCAGTTCCTACTTTGGGACAGGGGACTATGGCTACACCTTC. Translating it yields CASSSYFGTGDYGYTF.

This chain connects TRBV4-3 to TRBJ2-5; 8 bases are a match to TRBD2. Germline V gene data show CDR1 as LGHNA and CDR2 as YSLEER. V was pared by 0 bases and J by 1 base, with 4 bases of the junction left unmatched. This CDR3 has 16 amino acids. In DNA, the CDR3 is TGCGCCAGCAGCCAAGACGGGGGGACTAGCCAAGAGACCCAGTACTTC. Protein sequence: CASSQDGGTSQETQYF.

This chain joins TRBV4-2 and TRBJ2-5; a possible D gene is TRBD2 (6 bases). Germline V gives CDR1 LGHNA, CDR2 YNFKEQ. Trimming shortened V by 0 bases and J by 5 bases, and 16 bases separated the two germline ends. The CDR3 sequence is 16 residues long. CDR3 bases: TGTGCCAGCAGCCAAGATCAGGGCGCGGGGAGGGAGACCCAGTACTTC. Its translation: CASSQDQGAGRETQYF.

This chain links TRBV7-2 with TRBJ1-3; D call uncertain. The CDR3 loop spans 14 amino acids. CDR1 and CDR2 from the germline V gene are SGHTA and FQGNSA. Trimming took off 5 bases at V and 0 bases at J, with 8 bases between the two ends. Here the CDR3 DNA reads TGTGCCAGCAGCCCCGTGGACTCTGGAAACACCATATATTTT. Its protein product is CASSPVDSGNTIYF.

In its sample, this clonotype was seen a few times. The gene calls are TRBV4-1 and TRBJ2-7; possibly TRBD2 for D (6 bases). V gave up 0 bases and J gave up 1 base, with 10 bases separating them. Per the germline V gene, CDR1 is MGHRA and CDR2 is YSYEKL. This CDR3 is 15 amino acids long. The CDR3: CASSQEARESYEQYV. The CDR3 nucleotides read TGCGCCAGCAGCCAAGAGGCTCGGGAGTCCTACGAGCAGTACGTC.

The chain joins TRBV19 to TRBJ2-7; D may be TRBD1 or TRBD2 (5 bases each). V gave up 3 bases and J gave up 2 bases, with 8 bases separating them. There are 13 residues in the CDR3. Germline values: CDR1 LNHDA, CDR2 SQIVND (reference sequence). In nucleotides, the CDR3 is TGTGCCAGTAGTATGGGACGTGCCTACGAGCAGTACTTC. This translates into CASSMGRAYEQYF.

The chain links TRBV9 to TRBJ2-1; weak D call: TRBD2 (5 bases). The CDR3 covers 14 residues. Germline V lookup: CDR1 SGDLS, CDR2 YYNGEE. Between the trimmed V and J ends, which lost 2 bases and 4 bases, there was a span of 10 bases. The CDR3, as DNA: TGTGCCAGCAGCGTGGACGGGGAGTACAATGAGCAGTTCTTC. Its translation: CASSVDGEYNEQFF.

This clonotype was seen more than once but under ten times. The rearrangement uses TRBV20-1 and TRBJ1-1; D not certain. This CDR3 region has 13 residues. CDR1 is DFQATT, CDR2 SNEGSKA, per germline (reference sequence). V was shortened by 6 bases and J by 8 bases, with 19 bases between the two germline ends. CDR3 sequence: CSASSRAVREAFF. Here the CDR3 DNA reads TGCAGTGCCAGCTCAAGAGCCGTGAGGGAAGCTTTCTTT.

In its sample, this clonotype was seen a few times. The chain joins TRBV5-1 to TRBJ1-1, with a possible D match to TRBD1 (5 bases). V was pared by 5 bases and J by 0 bases, with 14 bases between. This CDR3 contains 15 residues. Germline-derived CDR1 and CDR2 are SGHRS and YFSETQ. The CDR3 here is CASSPWGGVNTEAFF. The CDR3 region has the DNA TGCGCCAGCAGTCCTTGGGGGGGAGTGAACACTGAAGCTTTCTTT.

In this sample, this clonotype turned up a few times. The J gene is TRBJ2-1, the V gene TRBV5-6; D is unclear. The germline gives CDR1 SGHDT, CDR2 YYEEEE. Trimming took off 3 bases at V and 8 bases at J, with 12 bases between the two ends. This CDR3 has 13 amino acids. CDR3 loop: CASSSLQTDEQFF. The CDR3, as DNA: TGTGCCAGCAGCTCACTCCAGACGGATGAGCAGTTCTTC. Using reference TRBV5-6 and TRBJ2-1 for the parts outside the CDR3, the full variable domain is DAGVTQSPTHLIKTRGQQVTLRCSPKSGHDTVSWYQQALGQGPQFIFQYYEEEERQRGNFPDRFSGHQFPNYSSELNVNALLLGDSALYLCASSSLQTDEQFFGPGTRLTVL.

The V gene is TRBV7-9, the J gene TRBJ1-2; D gene uncertain. Trimming pared 2 bases from V and 3 bases from J, leaving 4 bases between. This CDR3 contains 12 residues. CDR1 is SEHNR, CDR2 FQNEAQ, per germline (reference sequence). CDR3 residues: CASSLSDYGYTF. The CDR3 DNA reads as TGTGCCAGCAGCTTATCAGACTATGGCTACACCTTC.

This clonotype appeared many times. This chain connects TRBV24-1 to TRBJ2-3, with D perhaps matching TRBD1 or TRBD2 (5 bases each). This CDR3 comprises 14 residues. V was shortened by 5 bases and J by 2 bases, with 10 bases between the two germline ends. Germline assignment: CDR1 KGHDR and CDR2 SFDVKD. The CDR3 region is CATSGGEHTDTQYF. The CDR3 nucleotides read TGTGCCACCAGTGGAGGGGAGCACACAGATACGCAGTATTTT.

The V call is TRBV6-2 or TRBV6-3, the J call TRBJ2-7; D may be TRBD2 (5 bases). Germline CDR1 and CDR2: MNHEY and SVGEGT. With 0 bases removed from V and 3 bases from J, the gap between germline ends came to 9 bases. This CDR3 comprises 14 residues. The DNA for the CDR3 is TGTGCCAGCAGTTACTCCTACCGGGGCTACGAGCAGTACTTC. Its protein product is CASSYSYRGYEQYF.

The genes are TRBV7-9 and TRBJ1-1, with D hard to call. The V gene lost 6 bases and the J gene lost 0 bases, with 11 bases spanning the gap. Germline V gene data show CDR1 as SEHNR and CDR2 as FQNEAQ (reference sequence). This CDR3 spans 14 amino acids. In nucleotides, the CDR3 is TGTGCCAGCAGAACCGGCACCTTGAACACTGAAGCTTTCTTT. Its protein is CASRTGTLNTEAFF. Full variable domain (missing parts from reference TRBV7-9 and TRBJ1-1): DTGVSQNPRHKITKRGQNVTFRCDPISEHNRLYWYRQTLGQGPEFLTYFQNEAQLEKSRLLSDRFSAERPKGSFSTLEIQRTEQGDSAMYLCASRTGTLNTEAFFGQGTRLTVV.

The chain employs TRBV3-1 and TRBJ2-7, with 7 bases lining up with TRBD2. The CDR3 runs to 15 residues. Trimming took 3 bases from V and 0 from J; bases not matched to a gene: 5. Germline V gene data show CDR1 as LGHDT and CDR2 as YNNKEL (reference sequence). This chain's CDR3 is CASSHSGDSSYEQYV. The DNA of the CDR3 is TGTGCCAGCAGCCACAGCGGGGATAGCTCCTACGAGCAGTACGTC.

This clonotype turned up a few times. The chain recombines TRBV20-1 with TRBJ2-7; TRBD2 matches at 14 bases. Germline CDR1 and CDR2: DFQATT and SNEGSKA (reference sequence). This CDR3 region has 15 residues. V dropped 5 bases and J dropped 5; count of bases not matched to a gene: 8. Here the CDR3 reads CSAPAGTSGGHEQYF. The CDR3 DNA reads as TGCAGTGCTCCCGCCGGGACTAGCGGGGGCCACGAGCAGTACTTC.

In this sample, this clonotype turned up a few times. V gene TRBV6-6 combines with J gene TRBJ2-3, with D hard to call. CDR1 and CDR2 from the germline V gene are MNHNY and SVGAGI (reference sequence). V dropped 0 bases and J dropped 5 bases, with 9 bases sitting between them. This CDR3 spans 14 amino acids. The CDR3 nucleotides read TGTGCCAGCAGTTACTCGCCGACCCTAGATACGCAGTATTTT. This gives the protein CASSYSPTLDTQYF.

There are a few counts of this clonotype. The chain has TRBV7-3 and TRBJ2-1; 7 bases are a match to TRBD2. Germline CDR1 SGHTA, CDR2 FQGTGA. V trimming: 1 base; J trimming: 0 bases; junction bases outside the gene matches: 12. The CDR3 length is 19 residues. CDR3 sequence: CASSLRGRGVSSSYNEQFF. The DNA for the CDR3 is TGTGCCAGCAGCTTAAGAGGCCGGGGGGTCTCCAGCTCCTACAATGAGCAGTTCTTC.

The rearrangement links TRBV12-3 or TRBV12-4 to TRBJ2-7; D is undetermined. The CDR3 has 15 amino acids. Trimming removed 2 bases at V and 4 bases at J, with 15 bases between. The chain's CDR3 is CASSLSRDLWYEQYV. CDR3 DNA sequence: TGTGCCAGCAGTTTATCCAGAGACCTTTGGTACGAGCAGTACGTC.